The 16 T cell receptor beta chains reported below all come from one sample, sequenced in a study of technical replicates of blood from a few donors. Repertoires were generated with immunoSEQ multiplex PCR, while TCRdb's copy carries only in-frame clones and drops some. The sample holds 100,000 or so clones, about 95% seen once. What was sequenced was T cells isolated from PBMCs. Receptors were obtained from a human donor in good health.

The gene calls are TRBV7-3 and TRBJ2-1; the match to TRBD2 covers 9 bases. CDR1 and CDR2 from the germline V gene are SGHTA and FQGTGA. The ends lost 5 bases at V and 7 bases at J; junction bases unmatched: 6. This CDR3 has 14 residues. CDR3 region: CASSPGLAFNEQFF. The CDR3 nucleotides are TGTGCCAGCAGCCCGGGACTAGCTTTTAATGAGCAGTTCTTC.

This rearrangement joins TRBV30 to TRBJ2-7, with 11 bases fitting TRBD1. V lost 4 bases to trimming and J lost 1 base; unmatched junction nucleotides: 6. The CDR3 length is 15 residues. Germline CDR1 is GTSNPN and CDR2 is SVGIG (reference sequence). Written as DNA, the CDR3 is TGTGCCTGGATTCCGCGGGACAGGGGGTCCTACGAGCAGTACTTC. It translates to CAWIPRDRGSYEQYF.

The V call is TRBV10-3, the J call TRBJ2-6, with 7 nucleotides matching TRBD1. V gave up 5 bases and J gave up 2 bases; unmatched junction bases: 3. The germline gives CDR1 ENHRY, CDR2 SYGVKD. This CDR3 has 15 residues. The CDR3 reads CAISLQGTGANVLTF. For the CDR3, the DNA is TGTGCCATCAGTTTACAGGGGACTGGGGCCAACGTCCTGACTTTC.

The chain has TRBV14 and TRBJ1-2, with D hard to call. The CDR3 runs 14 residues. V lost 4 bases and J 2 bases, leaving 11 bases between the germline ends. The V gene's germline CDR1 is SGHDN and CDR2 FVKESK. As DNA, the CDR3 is TGTGCCAGCAGCCTTCACGACGGGAACTATGGCTACACCTTC. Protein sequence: CASSLHDGNYGYTF.

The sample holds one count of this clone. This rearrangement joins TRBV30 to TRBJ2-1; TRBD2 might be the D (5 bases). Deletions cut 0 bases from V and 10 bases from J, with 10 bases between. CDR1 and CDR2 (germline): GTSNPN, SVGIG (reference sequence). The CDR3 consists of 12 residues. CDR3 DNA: TGTGCCTGGAGTGTACTCGGGGAGGAGCAGTTCTTC. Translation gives CAWSVLGEEQFF. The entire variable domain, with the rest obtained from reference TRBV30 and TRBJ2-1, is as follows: SQTIHQWPATLVQPVGSPLSLECTVEGTSNPNLYWYRQAAGRGLQLLFYSVGIGQISSEVPQNLSASRPQDRQFILSSKKLLLSDSGFYLCAWSVLGEEQFFGPGTRLTVL.

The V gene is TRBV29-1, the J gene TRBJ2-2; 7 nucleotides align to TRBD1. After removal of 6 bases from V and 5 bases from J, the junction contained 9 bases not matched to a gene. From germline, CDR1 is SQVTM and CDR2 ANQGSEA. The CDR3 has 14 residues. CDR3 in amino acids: CSVAWDSSTGELFF. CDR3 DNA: TGCAGCGTAGCTTGGGACAGTTCTACCGGGGAGCTGTTTTTT.

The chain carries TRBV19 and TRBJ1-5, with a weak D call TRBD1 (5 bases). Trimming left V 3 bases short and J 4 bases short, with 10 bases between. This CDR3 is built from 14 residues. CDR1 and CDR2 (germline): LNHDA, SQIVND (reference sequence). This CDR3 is CASSILGGNQPQHF. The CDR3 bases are TGTGCCAGTAGTATTCTCGGGGGTAATCAGCCCCAGCATTTT.

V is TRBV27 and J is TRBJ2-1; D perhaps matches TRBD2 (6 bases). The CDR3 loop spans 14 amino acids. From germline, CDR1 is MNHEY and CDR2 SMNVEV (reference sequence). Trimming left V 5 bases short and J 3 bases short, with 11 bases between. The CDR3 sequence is CASSVGTGYNEQFF. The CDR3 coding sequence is TGTGCCAGCAGTGTCGGGACTGGCTACAATGAGCAGTTCTTC.

As DNA, the CDR3 is TGTGCCACCACCCTAATAGACAGGAACACCGGGGAGCTGTTTTTT. Its protein is CATTLIDRNTGELFF. This chain uses TRBV15 with TRBJ2-2; D possibly corresponds to TRBD1 (5 bases). CDR1 is LNHNV, CDR2 YYDKDF, per germline (reference sequence). Trimming left V 7 bases short and J 1 base short, with 13 bases between. The CDR3 totals 15 residues.

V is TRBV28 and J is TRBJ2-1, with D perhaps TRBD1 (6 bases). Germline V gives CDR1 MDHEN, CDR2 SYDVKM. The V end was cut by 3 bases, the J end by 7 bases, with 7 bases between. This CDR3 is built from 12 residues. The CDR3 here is CASSLGHNEQFF. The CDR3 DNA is TGTGCCAGCAGTTTGGGACATAATGAGCAGTTCTTC.

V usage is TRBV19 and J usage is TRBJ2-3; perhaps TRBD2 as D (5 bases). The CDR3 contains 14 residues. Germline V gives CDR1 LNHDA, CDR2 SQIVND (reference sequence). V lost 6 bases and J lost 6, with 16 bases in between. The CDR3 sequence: CASRRELGLDTQYF. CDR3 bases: TGTGCCAGTAGGAGGGAGCTAGGGTTGGATACGCAGTATTTT.

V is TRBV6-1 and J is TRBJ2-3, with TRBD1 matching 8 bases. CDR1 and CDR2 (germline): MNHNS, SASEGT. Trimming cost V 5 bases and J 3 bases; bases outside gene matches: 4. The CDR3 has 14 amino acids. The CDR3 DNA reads TGTGCCAGCAGTCATGACAGGGGAACAGATACGCAGTATTTT. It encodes CASSHDRGTDTQYF.

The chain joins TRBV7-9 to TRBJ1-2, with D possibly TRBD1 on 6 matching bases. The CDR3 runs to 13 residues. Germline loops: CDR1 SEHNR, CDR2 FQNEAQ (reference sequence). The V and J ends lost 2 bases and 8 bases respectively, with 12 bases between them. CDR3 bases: TGTGCCAGCAGCTTAACATACAGGGAAGGCTACACCTTC. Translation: CASSLTYREGYTF. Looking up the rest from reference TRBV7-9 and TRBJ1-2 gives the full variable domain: DTGVSQNPRHKITKRGQNVTFRCDPISEHNRLYWYRQTLGQGPEFLTYFQNEAQLEKSRLLSDRFSAERPKGSFSTLEIQRTEQGDSAMYLCASSLTYREGYTFGSGTRLTVV.

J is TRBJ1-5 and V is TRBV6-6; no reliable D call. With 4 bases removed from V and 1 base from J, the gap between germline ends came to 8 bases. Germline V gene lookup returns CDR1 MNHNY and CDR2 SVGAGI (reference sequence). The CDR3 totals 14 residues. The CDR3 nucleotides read TGTGCCAGCAGTTCATCAGGCAGCAATCAGCCCCAGCATTTT. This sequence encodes CASSSSGSNQPQHF.

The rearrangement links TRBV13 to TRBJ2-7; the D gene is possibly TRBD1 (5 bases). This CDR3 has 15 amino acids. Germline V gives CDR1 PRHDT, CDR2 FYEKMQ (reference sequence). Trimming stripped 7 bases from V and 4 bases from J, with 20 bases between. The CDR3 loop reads CASTHKRQGMYEQYF. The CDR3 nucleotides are TGTGCCAGCACCCATAAGAGGCAGGGAATGTACGAGCAGTACTTC.

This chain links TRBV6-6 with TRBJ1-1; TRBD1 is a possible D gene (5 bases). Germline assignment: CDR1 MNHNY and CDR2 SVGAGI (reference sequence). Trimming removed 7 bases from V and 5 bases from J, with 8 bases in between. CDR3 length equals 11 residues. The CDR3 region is CASIQGTEAFF. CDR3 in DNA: TGTGCCAGCATCCAGGGTACTGAAGCTTTCTTT.